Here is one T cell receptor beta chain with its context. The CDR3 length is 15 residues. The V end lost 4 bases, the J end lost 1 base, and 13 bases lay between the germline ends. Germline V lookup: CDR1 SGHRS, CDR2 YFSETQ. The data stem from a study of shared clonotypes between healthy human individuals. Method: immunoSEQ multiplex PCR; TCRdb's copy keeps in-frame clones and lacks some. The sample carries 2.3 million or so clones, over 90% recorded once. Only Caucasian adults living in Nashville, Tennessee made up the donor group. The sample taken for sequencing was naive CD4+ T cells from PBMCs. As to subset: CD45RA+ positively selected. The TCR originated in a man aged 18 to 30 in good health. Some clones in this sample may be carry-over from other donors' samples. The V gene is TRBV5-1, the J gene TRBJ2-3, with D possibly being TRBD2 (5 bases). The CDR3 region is CASSLRVTGTDTQYF. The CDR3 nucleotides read TGCGCCAGCAGCCTGCGGGTTACTGGCACAGATACGCAGTATTTT.